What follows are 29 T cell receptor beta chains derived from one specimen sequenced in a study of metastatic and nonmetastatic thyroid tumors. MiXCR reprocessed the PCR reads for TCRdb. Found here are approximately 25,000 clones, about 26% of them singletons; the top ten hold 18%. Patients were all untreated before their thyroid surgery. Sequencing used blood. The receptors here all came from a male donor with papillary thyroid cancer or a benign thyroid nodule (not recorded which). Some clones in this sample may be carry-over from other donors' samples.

Here the CDR3 reads CASSIFARAGHEQFF. In DNA, the CDR3 is TGTGCCAGCAGCATTTTTGCAAGGGCTGGTCATGAGCAGTTCTTC. V and J are TRBV11-1 and TRBJ2-1; unclear D gene. The V gene's germline CDR1 is SGHAT and CDR2 FQDESV (reference sequence). The CDR3 totals 15 residues. V shed 5 bases and J shed 8 bases, with 19 bases lying between them.

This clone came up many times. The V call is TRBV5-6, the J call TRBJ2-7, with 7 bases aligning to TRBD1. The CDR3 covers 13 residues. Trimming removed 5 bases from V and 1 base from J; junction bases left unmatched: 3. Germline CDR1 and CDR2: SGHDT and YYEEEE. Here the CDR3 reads CASSRDRSYEQYF. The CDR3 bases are TGTGCCAGCAGTCGGGACAGATCCTACGAGCAGTACTTC.

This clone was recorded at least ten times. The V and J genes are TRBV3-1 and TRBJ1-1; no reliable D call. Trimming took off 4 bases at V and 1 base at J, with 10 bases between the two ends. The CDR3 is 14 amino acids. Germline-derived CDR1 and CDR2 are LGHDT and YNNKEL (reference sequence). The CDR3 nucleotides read TGTGCCAGCAGCCTTCCTTCCGGGAACACTGAAGCTTTCTTT. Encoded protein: CASSLPSGNTEAFF.

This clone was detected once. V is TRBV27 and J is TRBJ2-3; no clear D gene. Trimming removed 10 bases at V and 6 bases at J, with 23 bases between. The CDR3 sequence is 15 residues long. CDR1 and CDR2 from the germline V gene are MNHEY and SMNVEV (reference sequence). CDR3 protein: CAIMRTAWVQDTQYF. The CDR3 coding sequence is TGTGCCATCATGAGGACGGCCTGGGTACAGGATACGCAGTATTTT.

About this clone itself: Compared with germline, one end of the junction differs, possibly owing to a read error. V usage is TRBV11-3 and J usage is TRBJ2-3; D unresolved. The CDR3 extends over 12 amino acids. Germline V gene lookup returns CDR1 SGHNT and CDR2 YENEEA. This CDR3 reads CASVPRTDTRYF. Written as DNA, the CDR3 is TGTGCCAGCGTCCCCCGCACAGATACGCGGTATTTT.

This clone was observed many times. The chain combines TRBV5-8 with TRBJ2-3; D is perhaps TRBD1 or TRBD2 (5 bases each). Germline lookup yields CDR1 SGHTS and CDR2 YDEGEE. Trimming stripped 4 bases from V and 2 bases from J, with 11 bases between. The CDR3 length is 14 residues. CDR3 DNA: TGTGCCAGCAGCCCGGGACCTCTCACAGATACGCAGTATTTT. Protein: CASSPGPLTDTQYF.

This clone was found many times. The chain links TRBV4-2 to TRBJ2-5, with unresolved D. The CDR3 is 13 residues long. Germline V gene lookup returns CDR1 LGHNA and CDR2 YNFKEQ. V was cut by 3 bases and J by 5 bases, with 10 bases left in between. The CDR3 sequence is CASSHPNGETQYF. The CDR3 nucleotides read TGTGCCAGCAGCCATCCAAACGGGGAGACCCAGTACTTC.

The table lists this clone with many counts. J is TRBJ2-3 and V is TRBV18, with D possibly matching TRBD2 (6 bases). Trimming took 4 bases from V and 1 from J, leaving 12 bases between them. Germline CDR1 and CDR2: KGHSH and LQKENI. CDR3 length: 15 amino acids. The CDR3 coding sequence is TGTGCCAGCTCACTTCGCGGGGCGGGCACAGATACGCAGTATTTT. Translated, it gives CASSLRGAGTDTQYF.

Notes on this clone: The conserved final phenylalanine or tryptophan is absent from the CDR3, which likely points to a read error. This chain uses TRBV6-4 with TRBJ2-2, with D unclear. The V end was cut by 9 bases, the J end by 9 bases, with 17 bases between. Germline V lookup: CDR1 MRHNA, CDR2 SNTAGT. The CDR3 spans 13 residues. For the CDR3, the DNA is TGTGCCAGAAATGATAAAGGCAGCCGGGAGCTGTTTGTT. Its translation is CARNDKGSRELFV.

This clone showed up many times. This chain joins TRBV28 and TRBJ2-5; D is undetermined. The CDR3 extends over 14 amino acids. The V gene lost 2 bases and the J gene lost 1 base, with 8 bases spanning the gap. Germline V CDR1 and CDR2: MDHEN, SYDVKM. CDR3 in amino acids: CASSLPNFQETQYF. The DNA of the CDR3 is TGTGCCAGCAGTTTACCCAATTTCCAAGAGACCCAGTACTTC.

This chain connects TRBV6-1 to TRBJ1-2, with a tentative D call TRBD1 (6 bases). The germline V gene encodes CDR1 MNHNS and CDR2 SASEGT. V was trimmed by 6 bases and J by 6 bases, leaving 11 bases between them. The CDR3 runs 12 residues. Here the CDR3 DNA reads TGTGCCAGCAGGAACTACAGGGATGGCTACACCTTC. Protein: CASRNYRDGYTF.

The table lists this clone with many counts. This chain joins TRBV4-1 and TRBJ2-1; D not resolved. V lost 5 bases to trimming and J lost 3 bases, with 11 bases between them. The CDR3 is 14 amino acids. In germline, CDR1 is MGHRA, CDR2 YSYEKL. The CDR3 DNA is TGCGCCAGCAGCTTTATGCGGAACTACAATGAGCAGTTCTTC. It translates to CASSFMRNYNEQFF.

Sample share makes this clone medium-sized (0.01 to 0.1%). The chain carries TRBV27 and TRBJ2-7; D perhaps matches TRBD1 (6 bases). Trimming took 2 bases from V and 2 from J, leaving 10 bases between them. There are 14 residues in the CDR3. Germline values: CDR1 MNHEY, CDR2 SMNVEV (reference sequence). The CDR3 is CASSLDRNTYEQYF. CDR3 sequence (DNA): TGTGCCAGCAGTTTAGACAGGAACACCTACGAGCAGTACTTC.

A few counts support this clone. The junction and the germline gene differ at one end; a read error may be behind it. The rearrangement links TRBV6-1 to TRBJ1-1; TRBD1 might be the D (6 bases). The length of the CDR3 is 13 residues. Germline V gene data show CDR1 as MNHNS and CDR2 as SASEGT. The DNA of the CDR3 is TGTGCCAGCAGCCAGGACAGTAACACTGAAGCCTTCTTT. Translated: CASSQDSNTEAFF.

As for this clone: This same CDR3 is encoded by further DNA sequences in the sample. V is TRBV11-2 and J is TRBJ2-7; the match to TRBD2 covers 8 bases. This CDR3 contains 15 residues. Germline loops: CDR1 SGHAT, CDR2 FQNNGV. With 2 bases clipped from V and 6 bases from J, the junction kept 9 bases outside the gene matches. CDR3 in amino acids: CASSLRTGGPGEQYF. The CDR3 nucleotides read TGTGCCAGCAGCTTACGCACGGGAGGGCCCGGCGAGCAGTACTTC. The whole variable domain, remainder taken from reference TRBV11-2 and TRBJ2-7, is EAGVAQSPRYKIIEKRQSVAFWCNPISGHATLYWYQQILGQGPKLLIQFQNNGVVDDSQLPKDRFSAERLKGVDSTLKIQPAKLEDSAVYLCASSLRTGGPGEQYFGPGTRLTVT.

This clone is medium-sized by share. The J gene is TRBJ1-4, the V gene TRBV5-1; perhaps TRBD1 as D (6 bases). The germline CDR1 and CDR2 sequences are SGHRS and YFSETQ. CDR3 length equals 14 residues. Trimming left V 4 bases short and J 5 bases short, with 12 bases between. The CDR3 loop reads CASSPGQGNEKLFF. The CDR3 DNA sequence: TGCGCCAGCAGCCCTGGGCAGGGGAATGAAAAACTGTTTTTT.

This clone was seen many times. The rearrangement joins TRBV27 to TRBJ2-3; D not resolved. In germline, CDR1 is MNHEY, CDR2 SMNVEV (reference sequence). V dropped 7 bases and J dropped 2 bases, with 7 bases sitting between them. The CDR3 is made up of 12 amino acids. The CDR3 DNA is TGTGCCAGCACTGACGCCACAGATACGCAGTATTTT. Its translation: CASTDATDTQYF.

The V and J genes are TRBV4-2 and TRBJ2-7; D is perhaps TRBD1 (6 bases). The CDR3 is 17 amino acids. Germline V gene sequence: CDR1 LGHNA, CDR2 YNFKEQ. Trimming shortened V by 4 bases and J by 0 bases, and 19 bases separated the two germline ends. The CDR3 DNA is TGTGCCAGCAGCCGAGACGCGACAGGTGGGATCTCCTACGAGCAGTACTTC. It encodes CASSRDATGGISYEQYF.

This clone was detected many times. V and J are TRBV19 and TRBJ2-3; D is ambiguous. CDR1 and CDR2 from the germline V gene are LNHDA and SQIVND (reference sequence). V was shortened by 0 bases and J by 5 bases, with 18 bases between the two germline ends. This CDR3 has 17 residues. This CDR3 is CASSIERTRRARDTQYF. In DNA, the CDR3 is TGTGCCAGTAGTATAGAAAGGACCCGACGGGCTCGAGATACGCAGTATTTT.

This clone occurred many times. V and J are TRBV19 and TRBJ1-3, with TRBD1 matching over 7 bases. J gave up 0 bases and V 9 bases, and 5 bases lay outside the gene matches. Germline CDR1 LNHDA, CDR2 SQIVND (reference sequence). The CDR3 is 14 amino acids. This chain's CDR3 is CASRTGLSGNTIYF. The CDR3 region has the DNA TGTGCCAGCCGGACAGGCCTCTCTGGAAACACCATATATTTT.

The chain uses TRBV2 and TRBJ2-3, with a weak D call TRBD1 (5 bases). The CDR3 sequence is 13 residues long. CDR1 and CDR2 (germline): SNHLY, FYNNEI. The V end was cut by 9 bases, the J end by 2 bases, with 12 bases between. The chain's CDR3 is CASGSTVTDTQYF. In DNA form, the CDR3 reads TGTGCCAGTGGGTCGACAGTCACAGATACGCAGTATTTT. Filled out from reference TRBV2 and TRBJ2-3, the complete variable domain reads EPEVTQTPSHQVTQMGQEVILRCVPISNHLYFYWYRQILGQKVEFLVSFYNNEISEKSEIFDDQFSVERPDGSNFTLKIRSTKLEDSAMYFCASGSTVTDTQYFGPGTRLTVL.

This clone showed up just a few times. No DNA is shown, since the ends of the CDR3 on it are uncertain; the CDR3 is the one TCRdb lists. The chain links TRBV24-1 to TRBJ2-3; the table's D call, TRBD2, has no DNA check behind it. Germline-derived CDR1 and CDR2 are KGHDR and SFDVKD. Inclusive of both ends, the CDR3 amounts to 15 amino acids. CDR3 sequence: CATSDFGEGEDTQYF.

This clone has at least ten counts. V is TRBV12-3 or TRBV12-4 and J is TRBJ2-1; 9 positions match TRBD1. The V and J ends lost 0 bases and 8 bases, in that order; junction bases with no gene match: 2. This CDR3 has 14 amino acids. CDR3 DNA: TGTGCCAGCAGTTTAGCGGGACAGGGTTATGAGCAGTTCTTC. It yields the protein CASSLAGQGYEQFF.

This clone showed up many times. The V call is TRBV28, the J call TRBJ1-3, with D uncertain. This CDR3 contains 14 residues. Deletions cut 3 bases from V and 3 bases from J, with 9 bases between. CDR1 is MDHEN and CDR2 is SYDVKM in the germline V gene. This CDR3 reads CASSLLGRGNTIYF. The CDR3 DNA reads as TGTGCCAGCAGTTTGCTGGGCCGTGGAAACACCATATATTTT.

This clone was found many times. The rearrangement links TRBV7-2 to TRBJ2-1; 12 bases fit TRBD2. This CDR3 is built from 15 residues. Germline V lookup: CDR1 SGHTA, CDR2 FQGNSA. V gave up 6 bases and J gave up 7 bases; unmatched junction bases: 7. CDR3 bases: TGTGCCAGCAGAACACTAGCGGGAGGCGTAAATGAGCAGTTCTTC. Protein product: CASRTLAGGVNEQFF.

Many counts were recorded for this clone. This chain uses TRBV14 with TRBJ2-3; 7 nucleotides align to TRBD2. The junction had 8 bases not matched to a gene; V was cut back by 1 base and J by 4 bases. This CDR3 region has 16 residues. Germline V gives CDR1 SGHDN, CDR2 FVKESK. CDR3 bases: TGTGCCAGCAGCCAAGGAGGCGCGGGAGCCGCAGATACGCAGTATTTT. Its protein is CASSQGGAGAADTQYF.

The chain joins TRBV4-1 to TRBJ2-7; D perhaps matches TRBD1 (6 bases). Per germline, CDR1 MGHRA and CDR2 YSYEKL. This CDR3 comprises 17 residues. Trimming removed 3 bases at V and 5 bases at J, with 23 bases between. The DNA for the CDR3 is TGCGCCAGCAGCCACGACCCAGATCCCGACAGGCCCCACGAGCAGTACTTC. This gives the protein CASSHDPDPDRPHEQYF.

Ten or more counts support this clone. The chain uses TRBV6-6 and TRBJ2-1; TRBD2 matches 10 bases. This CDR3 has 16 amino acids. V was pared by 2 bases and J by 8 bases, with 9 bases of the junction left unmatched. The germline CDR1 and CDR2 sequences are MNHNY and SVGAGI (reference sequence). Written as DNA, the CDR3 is TGTGCCAGCAGTTACGTCCCTAGCGGGAGTTCACATGAGCAGTTCTTC. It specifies CASSYVPSGSSHEQFF.

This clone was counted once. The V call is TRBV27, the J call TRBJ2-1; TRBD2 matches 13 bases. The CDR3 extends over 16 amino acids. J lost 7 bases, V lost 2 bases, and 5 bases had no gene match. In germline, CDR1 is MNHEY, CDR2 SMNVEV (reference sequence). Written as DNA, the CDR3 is TGTGCCAGCAGTTTAAGCGGACTAGCGGGAGTAAATGAGCAGTTCTTC. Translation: CASSLSGLAGVNEQFF.